The 11 T cell receptor beta chains below were found in one sample sequenced in a study of OX40 agonist ivuxolimab in advanced cancers. Assay: immunoSEQ multiplex PCR; the TCRdb copy retains only in-frame clones and omits some. The sample yields tens of thousands of clones, 90% seen once. This specimen consisted of CD4+ or CD8+ T cells sorted from blood, obtained in a trial of the OX40 agonist ivuxolimab. Receptor source: an adult with an advanced solid tumor such as melanoma, head and neck, liver or kidney cancer.

This chain connects TRBV5-1 to TRBJ1-2, with D uncertain. This CDR3 has 13 amino acids. The V gene lost 4 bases and the J gene lost 8 bases, with 15 bases spanning the gap. CDR1 SGHRS and CDR2 YFSETQ come from the germline V gene. The CDR3 DNA reads as TGCGCCAGCAGCAGGAGGACCGACGGGGGCTACACCTTC. Protein: CASSRRTDGGYTF.

The V and J genes are TRBV5-1 and TRBJ2-3, with 9 bases fitting TRBD1. The CDR3 has 15 residues. V was pared by 4 bases and J by 4 bases, with 7 bases of the junction left unmatched. Germline V lookup: CDR1 SGHRS, CDR2 YFSETQ. The CDR3 nucleotides are TGCGCCAGCAGCCTGGACAGGGGATTCCCAGATACGCAGTATTTT. Amino acid sequence: CASSLDRGFPDTQYF.

The V call is TRBV5-6, the J call TRBJ2-3; D perhaps matches TRBD1 (7 bases). Germline CDR1 is SGHDT and CDR2 is YYEEEE. The CDR3 runs to 16 residues. V lost 4 bases and J lost 1, with 16 bases in between. The DNA of the CDR3 is TGTGCCAGCAGCCTAGATCAGGGGGGAGGCACAGATACGCAGTATTTT. It yields the protein CASSLDQGGGTDTQYF.

This sequence joins TRBV10-1 and TRBJ2-5; D tentatively fits TRBD1 or TRBD2 (5 bases each). Germline lookup yields CDR1 WNHNN and CDR2 SYGVQD (reference sequence). The V and J ends lost 0 bases and 4 bases respectively, with 9 bases between them. The CDR3 runs 14 residues. In nucleotides, the CDR3 is TGCGCCAGCAGTGAGTCCGGGGCAAGAGAGACCCAGTACTTC. Amino acid sequence: CASSESGARETQYF.

DNA for the CDR3: TGTGCCAGCTCAGAACTCCAGGGGGCAGGGAACACTGAAGCTTTCTTT. Its translation: CASSELQGAGNTEAFF. The chain is built from TRBV18 and TRBJ1-1; 8 bases fit TRBD1. Germline CDR1 reads KGHSH; CDR2 reads LQKENI. V was pared by 5 bases and J by 1 base, with 9 bases of the junction left unmatched. CDR3 size: 16 residues.

The V gene is TRBV6-6, the J gene TRBJ1-5; D uncertain. Germline loops: CDR1 MNHNY, CDR2 SVGAGI (reference sequence). Trimming stripped 7 bases from V and 1 base from J, with 8 bases between. This CDR3 is built from 13 residues. This CDR3 is CASTGFSNQPQHF. The CDR3 coding sequence is TGTGCCAGCACCGGATTCAGCAATCAGCCCCAGCATTTT.

This chain uses TRBV28 with TRBJ2-7; no clear D gene. V was pared by 5 bases and J by 3 bases, with 11 bases between. The CDR3 totals 13 residues. The germline V gene encodes CDR1 MDHEN and CDR2 SYDVKM. The CDR3 loop is CASSAPPIYEQYF. The DNA of the CDR3 is TGTGCCAGCAGTGCCCCACCAATCTACGAGCAGTACTTC.

The rearrangement joins TRBV6-5 to TRBJ1-1; tentative D call: TRBD1 (6 bases). The V gene's germline CDR1 is MNHEY and CDR2 SVGAGI. The CDR3 is 15 amino acids. V dropped 7 bases and J dropped 1 base, with 16 bases sitting between them. The CDR3, as DNA: TGTGCCAGCATCCAATGGGGACACAGGAACACTGAAGCTTTCTTT. Translating gives CASIQWGHRNTEAFF.

The chain has TRBV4-2 and TRBJ1-2, with D unresolved. The CDR3 sequence is 14 residues long. CDR1 and CDR2 from the germline V gene are LGHNA and YNFKEQ. Trimming cost V 0 bases and J 2 bases, with 7 bases left between them. The CDR3 region is CASSQDTENYGYTF. The CDR3 DNA is TGTGCCAGCAGCCAAGATACCGAGAACTATGGCTACACCTTC.

The J gene is TRBJ1-3, the V gene TRBV11-2; D uncertain. V was pared by 0 bases and J by 4 bases, with 10 bases between. The CDR3 is 15 residues long. CDR1 and CDR2 (germline): SGHAT, FQNNGV. Here the CDR3 reads CASSLDGRQGNTIYF. In nucleotides, the CDR3 is TGTGCCAGCAGCTTAGATGGCAGACAAGGAAACACCATATATTTT.

The chain employs TRBV10-1 and TRBJ2-5; 7 positions match TRBD2. Germline CDR1 WNHNN, CDR2 SYGVQD (reference sequence). V was pared by 3 bases and J by 7 bases, with 8 bases of the junction left unmatched. The CDR3 extends over 14 amino acids. CDR3 sequence reads: CASSESREWGTQYF. DNA for the CDR3: TGCGCCAGCAGTGAATCGCGGGAGTGGGGGACCCAGTACTTC.